This T cell receptor (beta chain) was retrieved from a study of T cell repertoires in cytomegalovirus infection. Study information: Through public TCR beta signatures, both CMV infection and matching HLA type were indicated. General study points: Clonotype analysis showed dominance of the ex vivo response by HLA-C-restricted CMV-specific TCR beta clonotypes. Identification of carriers of CMV plus the relevant HLA was performed using cumulative public TCR beta family frequency.

Each CDR3 protein gets one entry after TCRdb re-called the reads with MiXCR. The sample records around 100,000 distinct CDR3 sequences, 23% being singletons. The CDR3 is made up of 15 amino acids. The germline V gene encodes CDR1 MNHEY and CDR2 SMNVEV (reference sequence). V dropped 7 bases and J dropped 0; count of bases not matched to a gene: 8. In the case of this clonotype: What it binds is unknown.

The chain is built from TRBV27 and TRBJ2-7; 8 bases line up with TRBD2. This clonotype was obtained from a human donor in good health (CMV status not recorded). Some clones in this sample may be carry-over from other donors' samples. The sequenced sample consisted of CD8+ T cells from PBMCs. In DNA form, the CDR3 reads TGTGCCAGCAAATTGTTAGCGGGGATCTCCTACGAGCAGTACTTC. This encodes CASKLLAGISYEQYF.